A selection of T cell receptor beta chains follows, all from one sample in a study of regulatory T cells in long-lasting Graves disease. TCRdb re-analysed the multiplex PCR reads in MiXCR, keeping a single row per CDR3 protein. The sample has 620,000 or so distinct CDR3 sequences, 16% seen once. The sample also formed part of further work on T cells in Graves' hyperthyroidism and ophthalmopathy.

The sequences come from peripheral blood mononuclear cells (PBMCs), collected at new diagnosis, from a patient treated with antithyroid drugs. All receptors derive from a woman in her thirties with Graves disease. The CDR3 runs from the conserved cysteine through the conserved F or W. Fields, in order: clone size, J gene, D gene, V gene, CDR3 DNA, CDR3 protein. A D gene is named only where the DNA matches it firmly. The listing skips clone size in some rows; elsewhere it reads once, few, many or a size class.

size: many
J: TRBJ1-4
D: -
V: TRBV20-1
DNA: TGCAGTGCTAGAGATCGCCAGGGGAAAGAGGAACTGTTTTTT
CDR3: CSARDRQGKEELFF

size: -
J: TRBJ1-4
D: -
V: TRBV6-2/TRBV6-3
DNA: TGTGCCAGCAGTTCCATTGTCGAAGGGTCTGAAAAACTGTTTTTT
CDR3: CASSSIVEGSEKLFF

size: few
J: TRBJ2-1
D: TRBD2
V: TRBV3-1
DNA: TGTGCCAGCAGCCCCTTGGGACTATCCTACAATGAGCAGTTCTTC
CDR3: CASSPLGLSYNEQFF

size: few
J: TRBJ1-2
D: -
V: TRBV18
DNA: TGTGCCAGCTCACCATCCCCCCAGACCCCCTCGGGCTACACCTTC
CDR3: CASSPSPQTPSGYTF

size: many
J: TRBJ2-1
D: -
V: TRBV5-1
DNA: TGCGCCAGCAGCTTCCCCCCTTTTAGAGGGGCATGGAATGAGCAGTTCTTC
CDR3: CASSFPPFRGAWNEQFF

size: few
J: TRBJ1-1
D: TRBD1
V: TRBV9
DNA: TGTGCCAGCAGCCCGACCCCCATGGACAGGGCGACGGCTTTCTTT
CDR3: CASSPTPMDRATAFF

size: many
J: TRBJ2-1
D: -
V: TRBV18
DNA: TGTGCCAGCTCACTCCAAGGGGGGCTAATCGGAAATGAGCAGTTCTTC
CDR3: CASSLQGGLIGNEQFF

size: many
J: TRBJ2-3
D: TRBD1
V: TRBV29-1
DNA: TGCAGCGTCCCGGGACAGCGAGCAGATACGCAGTATTTT
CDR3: CSVPGQRADTQYF

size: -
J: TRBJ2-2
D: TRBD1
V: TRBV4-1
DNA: TGCGCCAGCAGCCTACGGACAGGGCGGAACACCGGGGAGCTGTTTTTT
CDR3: CASSLRTGRNTGELFF

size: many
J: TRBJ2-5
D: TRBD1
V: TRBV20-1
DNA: TGCAGTGCTATAAGGACAGGGGGGGGAGAGACCCAGTACTTC
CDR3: CSAIRTGGGETQYF

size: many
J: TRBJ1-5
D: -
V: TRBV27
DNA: TGTGCCAGCAGCCCCTTAAGCAATCAGCCCCAGCATTTT
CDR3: CASSPLSNQPQHF

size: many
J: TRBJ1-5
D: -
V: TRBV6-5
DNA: TGTGCCAGCAGTTACTCGCAGGGAGGCAATCAGCCCCAGCATTTT
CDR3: CASSYSQGGNQPQHF

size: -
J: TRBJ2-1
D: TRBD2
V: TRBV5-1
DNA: TGCGCCAGCAGCTCAGGACTAGCGGGAGTTGTCGTCTACAATGAGCAGTTCTTC
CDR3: CASSSGLAGVVVYNEQFF

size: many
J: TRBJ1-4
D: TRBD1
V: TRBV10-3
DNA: TGTGCCACCCGACAGGGGGGGGAAAAACTGTTTTTT
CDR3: CATRQGGEKLFF

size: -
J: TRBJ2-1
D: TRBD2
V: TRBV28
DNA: TGTGCCAGCAGCCGCACTAGCGGCTACGAGCAGTTCTTC
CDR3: CASSRTSGYEQFF

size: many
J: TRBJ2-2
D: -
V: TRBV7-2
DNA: TGTGCCAGCAGCCTCCAATCTGGGCCCGGGGAGCTGTTTTTT
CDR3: CASSLQSGPGELFF

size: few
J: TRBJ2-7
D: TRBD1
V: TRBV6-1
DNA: TGTGCCAGCAGTCCTAGCAACCGGGACAGGGGGGGATACGAGCAGTACTTC
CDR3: CASSPSNRDRGGYEQYF

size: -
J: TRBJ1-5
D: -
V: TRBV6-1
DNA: TGTGCCAGCAGTGATCGGGACGGTACTTTTAATCAGCCCCAGCATTTT
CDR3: CASSDRDGTFNQPQHF

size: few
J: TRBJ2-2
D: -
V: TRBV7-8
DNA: TGTGCCAGCAGCTTTGCGGAGGACACCGGGGAGCTGTTTTTT
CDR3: CASSFAEDTGELFF

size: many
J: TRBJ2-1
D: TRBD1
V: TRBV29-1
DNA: TGCAGCGGACGGGTTGGGACAGGGGGTTTTCTCAATGAGCAGTTCTTC
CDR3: CSGRVGTGGFLNEQFF

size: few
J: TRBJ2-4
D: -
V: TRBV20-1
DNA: TGCAGTGCTAGGCCATTCGGTTTTGGGGGTGGCAAAAACATTCAGTACTTC
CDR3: CSARPFGFGGGKNIQYF

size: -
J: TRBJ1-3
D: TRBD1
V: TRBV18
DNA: TGTGCCAGCTCACCAAACTCTATCGGGACAGGGTCCTCTGGAAACACCATATATTTT
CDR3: CASSPNSIGTGSSGNTIYF

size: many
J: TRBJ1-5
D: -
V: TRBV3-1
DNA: TGTGCCAGCAGCCAAGAAGGACACAGCAATCAGCCCCAGCATTTT
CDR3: CASSQEGHSNQPQHF

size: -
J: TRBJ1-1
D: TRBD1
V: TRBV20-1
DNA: TGCAGTGCTAGAGTGGCAGGGGGAATGGCTGAAGCTTTCTTT
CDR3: CSARVAGGMAEAFF

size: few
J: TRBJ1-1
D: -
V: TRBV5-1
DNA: TGCGCCAGCAGCTTGGCCTTTGGGGCCGGGAACACTGAAGCTTTCTTT
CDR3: CASSLAFGAGNTEAFF

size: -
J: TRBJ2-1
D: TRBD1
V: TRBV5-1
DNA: TGCGCCAGCAGCCGGGGGACAGGGGAGCACAATGAGCAGTTCTTC
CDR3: CASSRGTGEHNEQFF

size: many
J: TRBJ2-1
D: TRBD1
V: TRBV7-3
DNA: TGTGCCAGCAACCGAGGGGCAGGGGGAAATGAGCAGTTCTTC
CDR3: CASNRGAGGNEQFF

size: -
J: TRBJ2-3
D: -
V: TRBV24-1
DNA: TGTGCCACCGCATTGGACACAGATACGCAGTATTTT
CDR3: CATALDTDTQYF

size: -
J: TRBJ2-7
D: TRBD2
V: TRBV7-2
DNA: TGTGCCAGCAGTTCAGAAGCGGGGACCTACGAGCAGTACTTC
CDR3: CASSSEAGTYEQYF

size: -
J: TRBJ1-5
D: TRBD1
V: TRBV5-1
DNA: TGTGCCAGCAGCTATGGGACAGTTAGCATCAATCAGCCCCAGCATTTT
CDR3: CASSYGTVSINQPQHF

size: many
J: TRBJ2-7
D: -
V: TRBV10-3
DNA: TGTGCCATCACCAATGGACTAACTTACGAGCAGTACTTC
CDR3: CAITNGLTYEQYF

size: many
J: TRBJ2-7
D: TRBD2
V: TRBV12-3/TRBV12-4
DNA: TGTGCCAGCTGTGTGAAGACCGGGACTAGCGGGATTCGTTCTGGCTACGAGCAGTACTTC
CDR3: CASCVKTGTSGIRSGYEQYF

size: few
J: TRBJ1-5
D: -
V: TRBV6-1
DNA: TGTGCCAGCTCCTCAGCAGGCCACAATCAGCCCCAGCATTTT
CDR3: CASSSAGHNQPQHF

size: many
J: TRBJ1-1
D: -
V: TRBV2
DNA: TGTGCCAGCACGGGCGCAACCGACCCGGCTTTCTTT
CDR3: CASTGATDPAFF

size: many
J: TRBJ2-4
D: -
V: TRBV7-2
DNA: TGTGCCAGCAGCTCCATGTACACAGGACTAGCCAAAAACATTCAGTACTTC
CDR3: CASSSMYTGLAKNIQYF

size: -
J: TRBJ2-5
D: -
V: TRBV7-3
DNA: TGTGCCAGCAGCTTAAGCCCAACGACGGTGAAAGAGACCCAGTACTTC
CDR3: CASSLSPTTVKETQYF

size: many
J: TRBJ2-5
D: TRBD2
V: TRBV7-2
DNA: TGTGCCAGCAGTTTTAGCGGGATGGGAGAGACCCAGTACTTC
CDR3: CASSFSGMGETQYF

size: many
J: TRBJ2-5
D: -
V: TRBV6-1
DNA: TGTGCCAGCCGACGGGACTTAGCAGGGACCCAGTACTTC
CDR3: CASRRDLAGTQYF

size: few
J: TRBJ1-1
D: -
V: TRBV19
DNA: TGTGCCAGTAGTCCACAGGGATCTACTGAAGCTTTCTTT
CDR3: CASSPQGSTEAFF

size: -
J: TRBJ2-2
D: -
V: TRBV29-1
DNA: TGCAGCGTTGATGCGGACCTTACCGGGGAGCTGTTTTTT
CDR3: CSVDADLTGELFF

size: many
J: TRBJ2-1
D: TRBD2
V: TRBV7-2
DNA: TGTGCCAGCAGCCCGTGGGCGGGAGGTCTCTACAATGAGCAGTTCTTC
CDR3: CASSPWAGGLYNEQFF

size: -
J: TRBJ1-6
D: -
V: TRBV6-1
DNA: TGTGCCAGCAGGGAGGGCAATTCACCCCTCCACTTT
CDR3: CASREGNSPLHF

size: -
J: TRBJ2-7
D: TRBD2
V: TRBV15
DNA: TGTGCCACCAGAACTAGCGGGAGTAACGAGCAGTACTTC
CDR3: CATRTSGSNEQYF

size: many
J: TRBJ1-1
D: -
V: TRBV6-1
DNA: TGTGCCCTTACGGCTGGGGGGATGAACACTGAAGCTTTCTTT
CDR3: CALTAGGMNTEAFF

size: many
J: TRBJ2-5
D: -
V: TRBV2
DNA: TGTGCCAGCAGTGAAGCGCTTCAAAAACGCGGGACCCAGTACTTC
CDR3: CASSEALQKRGTQYF

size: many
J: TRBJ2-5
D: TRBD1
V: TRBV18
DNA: TGTGCCAGCTCACCGCAGGGGGCCCTCCAAGAGACCCAGTACTTC
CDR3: CASSPQGALQETQYF

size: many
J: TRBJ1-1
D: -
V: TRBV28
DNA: TGTGCCAGCAGTTTAGTCCACACTGAAGCTTTCTTT
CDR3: CASSLVHTEAFF

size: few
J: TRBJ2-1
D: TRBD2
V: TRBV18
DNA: TGTGCCAGCTCACCACTAGCGGGAGGGCTTGATGAGCAGTTCTTC
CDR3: CASSPLAGGLDEQFF

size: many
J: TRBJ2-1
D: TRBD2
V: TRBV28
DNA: TGTGCCAGCAGCTCCCCCCTCGGACTAGCGGTAGCTAATGAGCAGTTCTTC
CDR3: CASSSPLGLAVANEQFF

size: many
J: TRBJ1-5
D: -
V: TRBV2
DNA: TGTGCCAGCAATGGGGGGTTCTTGGCAGGGGATCAGCCCCAGCATTTT
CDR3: CASNGGFLAGDQPQHF